This TCR beta chain derives from a study of OX40 agonist ivuxolimab in advanced cancers. Sequenced by immunoSEQ multiplex PCR; TCRdb stores in-frame clones only, minus some. The sample contains approximately 90,000 clones, 70% to 90% of which appear only once. Sampling of blood occurred at baseline, cycle 4 day 1, and cycle 7 day 1. Trimming stripped 7 bases from V and 1 base from J, with 10 bases between. There are 13 residues in the CDR3. Germline assignment: CDR1 MNHEY and CDR2 SVGAGI. Study-wide results and limits: Low clonal expansion, among the lowest seen, marked partial responders at 0.1-3.0 mg/kg.

About this clone: The antigen is unknown.

This TCR was recovered from an adult with an advanced solid tumor such as melanoma, head and neck, liver or kidney cancer. Sequences were derived from CD4+ or CD8+ T cells sorted from blood, sampled in a trial of the OX40 agonist ivuxolimab. The V gene is TRBV6-5, the J gene TRBJ1-1, with D hard to call. CDR3 sequence reads: CASNPRRNTEAFF. CDR3 sequence (DNA): TGTGCCAGCAACCCCCGGAGGAACACTGAAGCTTTCTTT.